This T cell receptor (beta chain) was obtained from a study of blood T cells in healthy people across ages. Overall study findings and caveats: No conclusive comparison of naive versus antigen-experienced cells was possible with unsorted PBMCs.

CDR3 length equals 11 residues. The V and J ends lost 2 bases and 10 bases respectively, with 11 bases between them. CDR1 and CDR2 (germline): GTSNPN, SVGIG (reference sequence). Turning to this clonotype: The antigen is unknown.

PCR was performed a second time for about 6 to 12 cycles using a sample-barcoded 5' primer and a J-beta primer mix. TCRdb reprocessed the 5' RACE reads via MiXCR and lists one record per CDR3 protein. This sample yields about 720,000 distinct CDR3 sequences, of which about 20% are seen a single time; around 21% belongs to the top ten. This sequence was found in a man between 65 and 85 years old in good health. The rearrangement joins TRBV30 to TRBJ1-1; the D gene is possibly TRBD1 (5 bases). The sequenced material came from blood. CDR3 sequence: CAWSTTGAAFF. DNA of the CDR3: TGTGCCTGGAGTACCACAGGCGCAGCTTTCTTT.